The 21 T cell receptor beta chains listed next were all sequenced from one sample in a study of T cells in Graves' hyperthyroidism and ophthalmopathy. RNA transcripts gave rise to amplified TCR beta CDR3 regions. An initial round of RT-PCR targeting the TCR CDR3 relied on the HTBI primer set. Using its own MiXCR run on the multiplex PCR reads, TCRdb lists one record per CDR3 protein. Of about 710,000 distinct CDR3 sequences in the sample, about a sixth were seen once. Sequencing was done on a sample of blood. Every receptor here comes from a man aged 18-30 years with Graves' hyperthyroidism.

This clonotype has only a few counts. V and J are TRBV2 and TRBJ2-1; 10 positions match TRBD2. V trimming: 4 bases; J trimming: 15 bases; junction bases outside the gene matches: 12. Germline V gene lookup returns CDR1 SNHLY and CDR2 FYNNEI. The CDR3 loop spans 14 amino acids. The CDR3 sequence: CASSGTSGQVGAFF. CDR3 nucleotides: TGTGCCAGCAGTGGGACTAGCGGTCAGGTCGGGGCGTTCTTC.

In this sample, this clonotype turned up many times. The V call is TRBV30, the J call TRBJ2-7; maybe TRBD2 (5 bases). Trimming pared 2 bases from V and 2 bases from J, leaving 16 bases between. CDR1 and CDR2 from the germline V gene are GTSNPN and SVGIG (reference sequence). CDR3 length: 15 amino acids. In DNA form, the CDR3 reads TGTGCCTGGAGTAAGCCGGGAATTGGGGCCTACGAGCAGTACTTC. Translated: CAWSKPGIGAYEQYF.

CDR3 DNA: TGTGCCAGCAGTTTTGGGGAGGCCTACGAGCAGTACTTC. Its protein product is CASSFGEAYEQYF. V gene TRBV6-2 or TRBV6-3 combines with J gene TRBJ2-7; D is possibly TRBD2 (6 bases). Trimming pared 4 bases from V and 2 bases from J, leaving 9 bases between. This CDR3 region has 13 residues. CDR1 MNHEY and CDR2 SVGEGT come from the germline V gene.

This clonotype was found a few times. This CDR3 is CASSVLRAPGNNEQFF. DNA for the CDR3: TGTGCCAGCAGTGTCTTGCGGGCGCCTGGGAACAATGAGCAGTTCTTC. The V gene is TRBV2, the J gene TRBJ2-1; possible D gene TRBD2, 5 bases. The germline V gene encodes CDR1 SNHLY and CDR2 FYNNEI. This CDR3 has 16 amino acids. Between the trimmed V and J ends, which lost 4 bases and 5 bases, there was a span of 18 bases.

This clonotype was observed a handful of times. The V and J genes are TRBV14 and TRBJ2-1; 8 positions agree with TRBD1. The CDR3 loop spans 13 amino acids. J was trimmed by 7 bases and V by 6 bases; bases with no gene match: 5. Germline lookup yields CDR1 SGHDN and CDR2 FVKESK. DNA of the CDR3: TGTGCCAGCAGTGAGGACAGGGTAAATGAGCAGTTCTTC. Amino acid sequence: CASSEDRVNEQFF.

This clonotype appeared many times. This sequence joins TRBV5-6 and TRBJ1-6; 7 nucleotides agree with TRBD1. Germline CDR1 is SGHDT and CDR2 is YYEEEE. The CDR3 contains 14 residues. V trimming: 4 bases; J trimming: 7 bases; junction bases outside the gene matches: 5. CDR3 in DNA: TGTGCCAGCAGCCCCCGGACAGGAAATTCACCCCTCCACTTT. Translated, it gives CASSPRTGNSPLHF.

This clonotype was detected ten times or more. J is TRBJ2-7 and V is TRBV28; 11 bases align to TRBD1. CDR1 MDHEN and CDR2 SYDVKM come from the germline V gene. V shed 5 bases, J shed 7 bases, and the junction held 7 bases outside the gene matches. The CDR3 extends over 14 amino acids. CDR3: CASSPGQGAKEQYF. The CDR3 bases are TGTGCCAGCAGTCCAGGACAGGGGGCAAAAGAGCAGTACTTC.

The table lists this clonotype with many counts. The chain employs TRBV3-1 and TRBJ2-7, with 10 bases matching TRBD2. V shed 2 bases and J 3 bases; nucleotides not matched to a gene: 4. The CDR3 contains 15 residues. In germline, CDR1 is LGHDT, CDR2 YNNKEL (reference sequence). The CDR3 sequence is CASSQPLAGVYEQYF. CDR3 in DNA: TGTGCCAGCAGCCAACCCCTAGCGGGAGTCTACGAGCAGTACTTC.

In this sample, this clonotype turned up a few times. This chain uses TRBV7-9 with TRBJ2-7, with 10 nucleotides matching TRBD2. The CDR3 spans 16 residues. Germline CDR1 SEHNR, CDR2 FQNEAQ (reference sequence). V shed 5 bases, J shed 4 bases, and the junction held 11 bases outside the gene matches. The CDR3 nucleotides are TGTGCCAGCAGCCGTTTAATAGCGGGAGGTGGATACGAGCAGTACTTC. This codes for CASSRLIAGGGYEQYF.

This chain links TRBV7-3 with TRBJ2-3, with 12 bases matching TRBD2. J gave up 1 base and V 5 bases, and 7 bases lay outside the gene matches. This CDR3 is built from 17 residues. CDR1 SGHTA and CDR2 FQGTGA come from the germline V gene. In DNA form, the CDR3 reads TGTGCCAGCAGCCAACGCCCTAGCGGGGGGGGCACAGATACGCAGTATTTT. It codes for CASSQRPSGGGTDTQYF.

The CDR3 protein is CASSQDQARKNIQYF. The DNA of the CDR3 is TGTGCCAGCAGCCAAGATCAGGCCAGGAAAAACATTCAGTACTTC. This chain uses TRBV4-2 with TRBJ2-4, with D hard to call. The CDR3 runs 15 residues. Between the trimmed V and J ends, which lost 0 bases and 4 bases, there was a span of 10 bases. Per germline, CDR1 LGHNA and CDR2 YNFKEQ.

This sequence joins TRBV19 and TRBJ2-7, with TRBD1 matching 7 bases. CDR1 LNHDA and CDR2 SQIVND come from the germline V gene (reference sequence). The CDR3 is 16 amino acids. The junction had 15 bases not matched to a gene; V was cut back by 6 bases and J by 4 bases. CDR3: CASSTIGWDSKYEQYF. CDR3 bases: TGTGCCAGTAGCACTATAGGGTGGGACAGTAAATACGAGCAGTACTTC.

Of note for this clonotype: This could be a read error, since a much larger clone is one nucleotide away. The chain carries TRBV7-2 and TRBJ2-7, with unresolved D. Germline V CDR1 and CDR2: SGHTA, FQGNSA. This CDR3 spans 12 amino acids. The DNA for the CDR3 is TGTGTCAGCAGCTTCGGCACCTACGAGCAGTACTTC. Translated: CVSSFGTYEQYF.

V gene TRBV10-3 combines with J gene TRBJ2-1, with 7 bases matching TRBD2. The germline gives CDR1 ENHRY, CDR2 SYGVKD. The CDR3 is made up of 15 amino acids. Trimming took 4 bases from V and 3 from J; bases not matched to a gene: 6. CDR3 nucleotides: TGTGCCATCAGTGGGGGGACTACCAACTACAATGAGCAGTTCTTC. Translating it yields CAISGGTTNYNEQFF.

This clonotype was counted at least ten times. The CDR3 DNA sequence: TGTGCCAGCAGCTTAGGGGGCCCCCCGGACAAAAACATTCAGTACTTC. As protein: CASSLGGPPDKNIQYF. The chain couples TRBV7-2 to TRBJ2-4; tentatively, D is TRBD1 (5 bases). The CDR3 consists of 16 residues. V gave up 1 base and J gave up 3 bases, with 13 bases separating them. CDR1 is SGHTA, CDR2 FQGNSA, per germline.

This clonotype was found a few times. The rearrangement links TRBV30 to TRBJ1-1; no reliable D call. The germline V and J ends were trimmed by 0 bases and 11 bases, with 10 bases remaining between them. Germline CDR1 and CDR2: GTSNPN and SVGIG (reference sequence). The CDR3 covers 11 residues. CDR3 nucleotides: TGTGCCTGGAGTGTCGCACTCGAGGCTTTCTTT. It is translated as CAWSVALEAFF.

This clonotype was seen at least ten times. The chain joins TRBV4-1 to TRBJ2-1; TRBD2 matches at 9 bases. The V and J ends lost 0 bases and 7 bases, in that order; junction bases with no gene match: 10. Germline V gene data show CDR1 as MGHRA and CDR2 as YSYEKL. This CDR3 has 17 residues. The CDR3 sequence: CASSQDRGSGSENEQFF. As DNA, the CDR3 is TGCGCCAGCAGCCAAGATAGGGGTAGCGGGAGTGAGAATGAGCAGTTCTTC.

In this sample, this clonotype turned up a few times. The chain employs TRBV30 and TRBJ2-3, with 11 bases matching TRBD2. V gave up 4 bases and J gave up 4 bases; unmatched junction bases: 7. CDR1 GTSNPN and CDR2 SVGIG come from the germline V gene (reference sequence). The CDR3 runs 15 residues. The CDR3 nucleotides are TGTGCCTGGAATGTCTTAGCGGGAGGGCCAGATACGCAGTATTTT. It specifies CAWNVLAGGPDTQYF.

This clonotype appeared a few times. CDR3 nucleotides: TGTGCCAGTAGTATACGGGGGAGGGGCTATGAGCAGTTCTTC. The encoded protein is CASSIRGRGYEQFF. The V call is TRBV19, the J call TRBJ2-1; 7 nucleotides line up with TRBD2. V lost 2 bases and J lost 8; bases outside the gene matches: 6. From germline, CDR1 is LNHDA and CDR2 SQIVND (reference sequence). The CDR3 runs 14 residues.

This clonotype was picked up many times. The J gene is TRBJ2-7, the V gene TRBV20-1, with 7 bases lining up with TRBD2. V lost 5 bases, J lost 0 bases, and 13 bases stayed unmatched. The CDR3 is 16 residues long. The germline V gene encodes CDR1 DFQATT and CDR2 SNEGSKA (reference sequence). The CDR3 sequence is CSAPALGTKPSYEQYF. The CDR3 coding sequence is TGCAGTGCTCCAGCCCTAGGGACTAAGCCCTCCTACGAGCAGTACTTC.

In its sample, this clonotype was seen a few times. This chain connects TRBV6-1 to TRBJ2-3; D is uncertain. This CDR3 contains 13 residues. Trimming stripped 0 bases from V and 2 bases from J, with 3 bases between. The V gene's germline CDR1 is MNHNS and CDR2 SASEGT. The CDR3 loop reads CASSEAHTDTQYF. DNA for the CDR3: TGTGCCAGCAGTGAAGCCCACACAGATACGCAGTATTTT.